These 18 T cell receptor beta chains were all obtained from the same sample, sequenced in a study of blood T cell repertoires in COVID-19. Assay used: immunoSEQ multiplex PCR; TCRdb lists only in-frame clones, some missing. In the table there are about 240,000 clones, around 87% of which are singletons. The sequenced material came from PBMCs or T cells enriched from blood (not recorded which). These receptors originate from a woman aged 40-49 years with acute COVID-19.

V gene TRBV7-3 combines with J gene TRBJ2-1; no definite D call. Germline assignment: CDR1 SGHTA and CDR2 FQGTGA. The CDR3 is 13 amino acids. V was shortened by 5 bases and J by 5 bases, with 10 bases between the two germline ends. The CDR3 DNA is TGTGCCAGCAGCCAGAACTACGACAATGAGCAGTTCTTC. Amino acids: CASSQNYDNEQFF.

V gene TRBV29-1 combines with J gene TRBJ1-5, with D possibly matching TRBD1 (6 bases). CDR3 length: 14 amino acids. CDR1 SQVTM and CDR2 ANQGSEA come from the germline V gene. V was clipped by 2 bases and J by 4 bases, with 12 bases between them. CDR3 residues: CSVEPGHLNQPQHF. The CDR3 coding sequence is TGCAGCGTTGAACCGGGACATCTTAATCAGCCCCAGCATTTT.

V usage is TRBV7-9 and J usage is TRBJ2-3, with D tentatively TRBD1 (5 bases). V lost 1 base, J lost 3 bases, and 14 bases lay in between. Germline assignment: CDR1 SEHNR and CDR2 FQNEAQ (reference sequence). CDR3 length: 16 amino acids. The CDR3 DNA reads TGTGCCAGCAGCTTAGTCGGACAACGGACAACAGATACGCAGTATTTT. Protein sequence: CASSLVGQRTTDTQYF.

The chain links TRBV19 to TRBJ1-5, with TRBD1 matching 7 bases. The germline CDR1 and CDR2 sequences are LNHDA and SQIVND (reference sequence). V lost 10 bases to trimming and J lost 5 bases; unmatched junction nucleotides: 8. This CDR3 has 13 amino acids. The CDR3 reads CAIEQGPYQPQHF. The CDR3 DNA is TGTGCCATTGAACAGGGGCCGTATCAGCCCCAGCATTTT.

The chain recombines TRBV24-1 with TRBJ2-2, with D uncertain. Germline V CDR1 and CDR2: KGHDR, SFDVKD. V was trimmed by 6 bases and J by 3 bases, leaving 4 bases between them. The CDR3 consists of 12 residues. Here the CDR3 reads CATSPYTGELFF. DNA for the CDR3: TGTGCCACCAGTCCATACACCGGGGAGCTGTTTTTT.

This chain uses TRBV12-3 or TRBV12-4 with TRBJ2-4; D is undetermined. This CDR3 region has 12 residues. Trimming left V 5 bases short and J 4 bases short, with 6 bases between. The CDR3 DNA follows: TGTGCCAGCAGTATATATAAAAACATTCAGTACTTC. Translation gives CASSIYKNIQYF.

The chain combines TRBV14 with TRBJ2-7; the match to TRBD2 covers 7 bases. Trimming removed 6 bases from V and 3 bases from J; junction bases left unmatched: 2. The CDR3 covers 12 residues. Germline CDR1 is SGHDN and CDR2 is FVKESK. CDR3 amino acids: CASSSGYYEQYF. As DNA, the CDR3 is TGTGCCAGCAGTAGCGGGTACTACGAGCAGTACTTC. Variable domain in full (rest from reference TRBV14 and TRBJ2-7): EAGVTQFPSHSVIEKGQTVTLRCDPISGHDNLYWYRRVMGKEIKFLLHFVKESKQDESGMPNNRFLAERTGGTYSTLKVQPAELEDSGVYFCASSSGYYEQYFGPGTRLTVT.

CDR3 coding DNA: TGTGCCAGCATCCAACAGGGGGCTGGGGGCTACACCTTC. This gives the protein CASIQQGAGGYTF. The chain has TRBV2 and TRBJ1-2; 9 positions agree with TRBD1. V lost 7 bases, J lost 8 bases, and 8 bases stayed unmatched. The CDR3 is made up of 13 amino acids. CDR1 SNHLY and CDR2 FYNNEI come from the germline V gene. The variable domain in full, with the rest retrieved from reference TRBV2 and TRBJ1-2, is EPEVTQTPSHQVTQMGQEVILRCVPISNHLYFYWYRQILGQKVEFLVSFYNNEISEKSEIFDDQFSVERPDGSNFTLKIRSTKLEDSAMYFCASIQQGAGGYTFGSGTRLTVV.

The chain links TRBV4-1 to TRBJ1-5; D unresolved. Germline CDR1 reads MGHRA; CDR2 reads YSYEKL. The V end lost 0 bases, the J end lost 1 base, and 7 bases lay between the germline ends. The CDR3 contains 15 residues. The CDR3 region has the DNA TGCGCCAGCAGCCAAGAAGGGAGGAGCAATCAGCCCCAGCATTTT. Protein product: CASSQEGRSNQPQHF.

The rearrangement links TRBV7-2 to TRBJ2-7; perhaps TRBD2 as D (6 bases). Germline-derived CDR1 and CDR2 are SGHTA and FQGNSA. The CDR3 length is 17 residues. Trimming took 5 bases from V and 1 from J, leaving 21 bases between them. The CDR3 reads CASSRARGRLISYEQYF. CDR3 nucleotide sequence: TGTGCCAGCAGCCGGGCTCGGGGGAGGCTTATTTCCTACGAGCAGTACTTC.

The J gene is TRBJ2-7, the V gene TRBV18, with 9 bases identical to TRBD1. Per germline, CDR1 KGHSH and CDR2 LQKENI. The CDR3 contains 15 residues. V lost 3 bases to trimming and J lost 3 bases; unmatched junction nucleotides: 6. This CDR3 reads CASSPRTGEGYEQYF. As DNA, the CDR3 is TGTGCCAGCTCACCTAGGACAGGGGAAGGCTACGAGCAGTACTTC.

The V and J genes are TRBV9 and TRBJ2-3, with 10 bases lining up with TRBD1. The V and J ends lost 5 bases and 0 bases, in that order; junction bases with no gene match: 3. The CDR3 spans 15 residues. Germline V gives CDR1 SGDLS, CDR2 YYNGEE. The chain's CDR3 is CASSRQGASTDTQYF. The CDR3 coding sequence is TGTGCCAGCAGTCGACAGGGGGCTAGCACAGATACGCAGTATTTT.

The rearrangement joins TRBV4-2 to TRBJ2-2; 7 bases agree with TRBD1. This CDR3 contains 16 residues. CDR1 is LGHNA, CDR2 YNFKEQ, per germline. The V gene end was trimmed by 2 bases and the J gene end by 9 bases; junction bases not matched to a gene: 12. The CDR3 loop is CASSQTQDRASWELFF. CDR3 nucleotide sequence: TGTGCCAGCAGCCAAACTCAAGACAGGGCCAGTTGGGAGCTGTTTTTT.

The chain joins TRBV25-1 to TRBJ2-5, with D maybe TRBD1 (6 bases). Looked up from germline, CDR1 is MGHDK and CDR2 is SYGVNS. This CDR3 contains 15 residues. V lost 1 base, J lost 0 bases, and 9 bases lay in between. The CDR3, as DNA: TGTGCCAGCAGTGAATCCCGGACAGACCAAGAGACCCAGTACTTC. Protein sequence: CASSESRTDQETQYF.

V is TRBV9 and J is TRBJ2-4; 8 positions agree with TRBD1. The germline V gene has CDR1 SGDLS and CDR2 YYNGEE. With 0 bases clipped from V and 6 bases from J, the junction kept 8 bases outside the gene matches. There are 16 residues in the CDR3. This CDR3 reads CASSVGQGAGRNIQYF. The DNA of the CDR3 is TGTGCCAGCAGCGTAGGGCAGGGGGCAGGGCGAAACATTCAGTACTTC.

This clone was seen once. V gene TRBV7-9 combines with J gene TRBJ1-4; no clear D. Germline V gives CDR1 SEHNR, CDR2 FQNEAQ (reference sequence). V gave up 0 bases and J gave up 7 bases, with 9 bases separating them. The CDR3 spans 14 residues. The CDR3 reads CASSLASQVEKLFF. The CDR3 nucleotides are TGTGCCAGCAGCTTAGCCTCGCAGGTTGAAAAACTGTTTTTT.

This chain uses TRBV6-1 with TRBJ2-7; D ambiguous. V dropped 2 bases and J dropped 2 bases, with 10 bases sitting between them. The CDR3 runs 14 residues. Per germline, CDR1 MNHNS and CDR2 SASEGT. The CDR3 sequence is CASSEIQAPYEQYF. CDR3 DNA sequence: TGTGCCAGCAGTGAAATCCAGGCGCCCTACGAGCAGTACTTC.

This sequence joins TRBV2 and TRBJ2-2; 7 bases are a match to TRBD1. CDR3 length: 16 residues. V dropped 3 bases and J dropped 2; count of bases not matched to a gene: 6. The germline CDR1 and CDR2 sequences are SNHLY and FYNNEI. The CDR3 loop is CASSDPRDSNTGELFF. In DNA form, the CDR3 reads TGTGCCAGCAGTGACCCCAGGGACAGTAACACCGGGGAGCTGTTTTTT.